This is a list of T cell receptor beta chains from one sample in a study of blood T cells in healthy people across ages. TCRdb re-called the 5' RACE reads with MiXCR, one entry per CDR3 protein. The sample records 1,300,000 or so distinct CDR3 sequences, approximately 59% being singletons. Sequences were obtained from blood. The receptors originated from a man aged 18 to 29 in good health. Each CDR3 is given with its conserved first and last residue. A D gene is named only where the DNA matches it firmly. Clone size appears in some rows only: once, few, many, or a class for an expanded clone.

clone_size: NA
d_call: NA
j_call: TRBJ2-7
v_call: TRBV20-1
cdr3_nt: TGCAGTGGGGGGACGGGGCGCAATTCGAGGGAGCAGTACTTC
cdr3_aa: CSGGTGRNSREQYF

clone_size: once
d_call: NA
j_call: TRBJ1-2
v_call: TRBV4-3
cdr3_nt: TGCGCCAGCAGCCAAGGCCGGAGACAGCTAAATGGCTACACCTTC
cdr3_aa: CASSQGRRQLNGYTF

clone_size: NA
d_call: NA
j_call: TRBJ1-2
v_call: TRBV4-2
cdr3_nt: TGTGCCAGCAGCCAAGATTTCCAGGGCTATGGCTACACCTTC
cdr3_aa: CASSQDFQGYGYTF

clone_size: few
d_call: TRBD2
j_call: TRBJ2-3
v_call: TRBV29-1
cdr3_nt: TGCAGCTCGGCCGGGACTAGCGGGGGAGATACGCAGTATTTT
cdr3_aa: CSSAGTSGGDTQYF

clone_size: NA
d_call: TRBD2
j_call: TRBJ2-1
v_call: TRBV13
cdr3_nt: TGTGCCAGCGATGTAGCGGGATCAACCTACAATGAGCAGTTCTTC
cdr3_aa: CASDVAGSTYNEQFF

clone_size: NA
d_call: NA
j_call: TRBJ1-4
v_call: TRBV4-1
cdr3_nt: TGCGCCAGCAGCCAAGAGGCCCCAGGGCGTAATGAAAAACTGTTTTTT
cdr3_aa: CASSQEAPGRNEKLFF

clone_size: few
d_call: NA
j_call: TRBJ1-2
v_call: TRBV6-6
cdr3_nt: TGTGCCAGCAGTTACGACCCGCGGGGCTACACCTTC
cdr3_aa: CASSYDPRGYTF

clone_size: NA
d_call: NA
j_call: TRBJ2-1
v_call: TRBV3-1
cdr3_nt: TGTGCCAGCAGCCAATTGCCTAGCAGCTACAATGAGCAGTTCTTC
cdr3_aa: CASSQLPSSYNEQFF

clone_size: NA
d_call: NA
j_call: TRBJ2-5
v_call: TRBV15
cdr3_nt: TGTGCCACCAGAAGCGGAGGGTCGGAGACCCAGTACTTC
cdr3_aa: CATRSGGSETQYF

clone_size: few
d_call: NA
j_call: TRBJ1-5
v_call: TRBV6-2/TRBV6-3
cdr3_nt: TGTGCCAGCAGTCGATTCTTCCCCGGACAGACCAATGAGCGAGGCAATCAGCCCCAGCATTTT
cdr3_aa: CASSRFFPGQTNERGNQPQHF

clone_size: many
d_call: NA
j_call: TRBJ2-3
v_call: TRBV27
cdr3_nt: TGTGCCAGCAGTCCGTCAAACACAGATACGCAGTATTTT
cdr3_aa: CASSPSNTDTQYF

clone_size: NA
d_call: NA
j_call: TRBJ2-3
v_call: TRBV29-1
cdr3_nt: TGCAGCCCTAGATCAATCACAGATACGCAGTATTTT
cdr3_aa: CSPRSITDTQYF

clone_size: NA
d_call: TRBD1
j_call: TRBJ2-2
v_call: TRBV9
cdr3_nt: TGTGCCAGCAGGGTCGGACAGGGGGGCGACACCGGGGAGCTGTTTTTT
cdr3_aa: CASRVGQGGDTGELFF

clone_size: once
d_call: NA
j_call: TRBJ2-7
v_call: TRBV30
cdr3_nt: TGTGTCGGAAAGGGGGGTTACGAGCAGTACTTC
cdr3_aa: CVGKGGYEQYF

clone_size: NA
d_call: NA
j_call: TRBJ1-6
v_call: TRBV10-2
cdr3_nt: TGCGCCAGCAGTGGTGCCCTTGAGGGGGTCCAGAATTCACCCCTCCACTTT
cdr3_aa: CASSGALEGVQNSPLHF

clone_size: NA
d_call: TRBD2
j_call: TRBJ2-7
v_call: TRBV20-1
cdr3_nt: TGCAGTGCTAGAGATCGGGCTAGCGGGAGTTTCTTTGAGCAGTACTTC
cdr3_aa: CSARDRASGSFFEQYF

clone_size: once
d_call: NA
j_call: TRBJ2-7
v_call: TRBV3-1
cdr3_nt: TGTGCCAGCAGCCAAGATTTGGGGCAGATGGAGCAGTACTTC
cdr3_aa: CASSQDLGQMEQYF

clone_size: NA
d_call: NA
j_call: TRBJ1-2
v_call: TRBV28
cdr3_nt: TGTGCCAGCAGTTTCTTCAGAGGCGGCTACACCTTC
cdr3_aa: CASSFFRGGYTF

clone_size: NA
d_call: NA
j_call: TRBJ2-2
v_call: TRBV7-2
cdr3_nt: TGTGCCAGCAGCTTACAAGTGAACACCGGGGAGCTGTTTTTT
cdr3_aa: CASSLQVNTGELFF

clone_size: NA
d_call: NA
j_call: TRBJ2-5
v_call: TRBV4-2
cdr3_nt: TGTGCCAGCAGCCAAAGGATAGGGGGGCCGGATGAGACCCAGTACTTC
cdr3_aa: CASSQRIGGPDETQYF

clone_size: NA
d_call: NA
j_call: TRBJ2-1
v_call: TRBV27
cdr3_nt: TGTGCCAGCAGTCAGGGGACCATTGGGGCCAATGAGCAGTTCTTC
cdr3_aa: CASSQGTIGANEQFF

clone_size: NA
d_call: NA
j_call: TRBJ1-5
v_call: TRBV28
cdr3_nt: TGTGCCAGCAGCCGACCAGGGACAACCAATCAGCCCCAGCATTTT
cdr3_aa: CASSRPGTTNQPQHF

clone_size: NA
d_call: NA
j_call: TRBJ1-5
v_call: TRBV5-1
cdr3_nt: TGCGCCAGCAGCTTGGATATCGGGAATCAGCCCCAGCATTTT
cdr3_aa: CASSLDIGNQPQHF

clone_size: NA
d_call: NA
j_call: TRBJ2-7
v_call: TRBV6-5
cdr3_nt: TGTGCCAGCAGCAAGGGGGAATACGAGCAGTACTTC
cdr3_aa: CASSKGEYEQYF

clone_size: NA
d_call: NA
j_call: TRBJ2-1
v_call: TRBV18
cdr3_nt: TGTGCCAGCTCACCACTACCGCGGGGAGAATTAAATGAGCAGTTCTTC
cdr3_aa: CASSPLPRGELNEQFF

clone_size: NA
d_call: NA
j_call: TRBJ2-1
v_call: TRBV20-1
cdr3_nt: TGCAGTGCTAGAGACCTAGCTAAGGTCAATGAGCAGTTCTTC
cdr3_aa: CSARDLAKVNEQFF

clone_size: once
d_call: NA
j_call: TRBJ2-1
v_call: TRBV20-1
cdr3_nt: TGCAGTGCTAGCTGGGGACAAACGAATGAGCAGTTCTTC
cdr3_aa: CSASWGQTNEQFF

clone_size: NA
d_call: NA
j_call: TRBJ2-7
v_call: TRBV4-1
cdr3_nt: TGCGCCAGCAGCCAAGATGGACAGAGACCCTACGAGCAGTACTTC
cdr3_aa: CASSQDGQRPYEQYF

clone_size: NA
d_call: NA
j_call: TRBJ1-1
v_call: TRBV6-2/TRBV6-3
cdr3_nt: TGTGCCAGCAGTTACTCTTTCGACAATGAAGCTTTCTTT
cdr3_aa: CASSYSFDNEAFF

clone_size: few
d_call: TRBD1
j_call: TRBJ2-7
v_call: TRBV11-2
cdr3_nt: TGTGCCAGCAGCTTAAACAGGGGACCCTACGAGCAGTACTTC
cdr3_aa: CASSLNRGPYEQYF

clone_size: NA
d_call: NA
j_call: TRBJ2-4
v_call: TRBV28
cdr3_nt: TGTGCCAGCGAAAGAGGGCCACTAGCCAAAAACATTCAGTACTTC
cdr3_aa: CASERGPLAKNIQYF

clone_size: few
d_call: TRBD1
j_call: TRBJ2-3
v_call: TRBV27
cdr3_nt: TGTGCCAGCCGGCGGGGACAGGCGAGCACAGATACGCAGTATTTT
cdr3_aa: CASRRGQASTDTQYF

clone_size: once
d_call: NA
j_call: TRBJ2-3
v_call: TRBV5-1
cdr3_nt: TGCGCCAGCCGACGGACTACCAACACAGATACGCAGTATTTT
cdr3_aa: CASRRTTNTDTQYF

clone_size: NA
d_call: NA
j_call: TRBJ2-5
v_call: TRBV27
cdr3_nt: TGTGCCAGCAGTTTAAGAACGCCCCTCCAAGAGACCCAGTACTTC
cdr3_aa: CASSLRTPLQETQYF

clone_size: few
d_call: NA
j_call: TRBJ1-2
v_call: TRBV27
cdr3_nt: TGTGCCAGCTCCACTCGAGGGACCTATAGCTATGGCTACACCTTC
cdr3_aa: CASSTRGTYSYGYTF

clone_size: few
d_call: NA
j_call: TRBJ1-4
v_call: TRBV7-2
cdr3_nt: TGTGCCAGCAGCTTACAGGGCTCCGGTGAAAAACTGTTTTTT
cdr3_aa: CASSLQGSGEKLFF

clone_size: few
d_call: TRBD2
j_call: TRBJ2-5
v_call: TRBV20-1
cdr3_nt: TGCAGTGCTGGGTTAACTAGCGGGGGGGCGCAAGAGACCCAGTACTTC
cdr3_aa: CSAGLTSGGAQETQYF

clone_size: NA
d_call: TRBD2
j_call: TRBJ2-7
v_call: TRBV28
cdr3_nt: TGTGCCAGCAGAGCGGGAGGGCCACTTGAGCAGTACTTC
cdr3_aa: CASRAGGPLEQYF

clone_size: NA
d_call: TRBD2
j_call: TRBJ2-5
v_call: TRBV6-5
cdr3_nt: TGTGCCAGCAGTTACGGCGGGGGGGCTAGCGGGTCCCACCAGTACTTC
cdr3_aa: CASSYGGGASGSHQYF

clone_size: once
d_call: NA
j_call: TRBJ2-2
v_call: TRBV20-1
cdr3_nt: TGCAGTGCCGGGACTCGCAACACCGGGGAGCTGTTTTTT
cdr3_aa: CSAGTRNTGELFF

clone_size: NA
d_call: NA
j_call: TRBJ2-7
v_call: TRBV10-3
cdr3_nt: TGTGCCATCCTCGGAGAGAATCGCCCCTCCTACGAGCAGTACTTC
cdr3_aa: CAILGENRPSYEQYF

clone_size: NA
d_call: NA
j_call: TRBJ1-2
v_call: TRBV12-3/TRBV12-4
cdr3_nt: TGTGCCAGCAGTTTACGGTCTCTCATCCGGGATGGCTACACCTTC
cdr3_aa: CASSLRSLIRDGYTF

clone_size: NA
d_call: NA
j_call: TRBJ2-1
v_call: TRBV12-5
cdr3_nt: TGTGCTAGTGGTACTCCGAATTTCTACAATGAGCAGTTCTTC
cdr3_aa: CASGTPNFYNEQFF

clone_size: NA
d_call: NA
j_call: TRBJ1-5
v_call: TRBV6-1
cdr3_nt: TGTGCCAGCAGTGGGGGAACGGTGGGCAATCAGCCCCAGCATTTT
cdr3_aa: CASSGGTVGNQPQHF

clone_size: NA
d_call: NA
j_call: TRBJ2-3
v_call: TRBV7-2
cdr3_nt: TGTGCCAGCAGCCCCTTCTTCACAGATACGCAGTATTTT
cdr3_aa: CASSPFFTDTQYF

clone_size: NA
d_call: NA
j_call: TRBJ1-1
v_call: TRBV5-1
cdr3_nt: TGCGCCAGCAGCTTGGGCCCGGACGGGAACACTGAAGCTTTCTTT
cdr3_aa: CASSLGPDGNTEAFF

clone_size: once
d_call: NA
j_call: TRBJ1-2
v_call: TRBV10-2
cdr3_nt: TGCGCCAGCAGTGAGGAACAGGGAGTGTTCACCTTC
cdr3_aa: CASSEEQGVFTF

clone_size: NA
d_call: NA
j_call: TRBJ2-5
v_call: TRBV6-5
cdr3_nt: TGTGCCAGCAGTTACGGTGCCATGGGGGAGACCCAGTACTTC
cdr3_aa: CASSYGAMGETQYF

clone_size: few
d_call: TRBD2
j_call: TRBJ2-2
v_call: TRBV29-1
cdr3_nt: TGCAGCGTTGAAGTGGGGGGGGACACCGGGGAGCTGTTTTTT
cdr3_aa: CSVEVGGDTGELFF

clone_size: NA
d_call: NA
j_call: TRBJ2-3
v_call: TRBV4-1
cdr3_nt: TGCGCCAGCAGCCCTGCGGGGACAGCTAGCACAGATACGCGGTATTTT
cdr3_aa: CASSPAGTASTDTRYF

clone_size: NA
d_call: NA
j_call: TRBJ2-3
v_call: TRBV7-9
cdr3_nt: TGTGCCAGCAGCTTAGACCGCAATAAGCTTTCCTCAGGGACGCAGTATTTT
cdr3_aa: CASSLDRNKLSSGTQYF

clone_size: NA
d_call: NA
j_call: TRBJ1-6
v_call: TRBV6-5
cdr3_nt: TGTGCCAGTAAAATCGGGCGCGGGAATTCACCCCTCCACTTT
cdr3_aa: CASKIGRGNSPLHF

clone_size: NA
d_call: NA
j_call: TRBJ2-1
v_call: TRBV6-2/TRBV6-3
cdr3_nt: TGTGCCAGCAGCCCCAGAGACCTACAGCAAGTCTCCCACAATGAGCAGTTCTTC
cdr3_aa: CASSPRDLQQVSHNEQFF

clone_size: few
d_call: NA
j_call: TRBJ2-5
v_call: TRBV24-1
cdr3_nt: TGTGCCACCAGTGATTCTCCAGAAGAGACCCAGTACTTC
cdr3_aa: CATSDSPEETQYF